The 24 T cell receptor beta chains below were found in one sample sequenced in a study of T cells in Graves' hyperthyroidism and ophthalmopathy. Template material for amplifying TCR beta CDR3 regions consisted of RNA transcripts. Researchers ran a first-round RT-PCR on the TCR CDR3 using the HTBI primer set. One entry per CDR3 protein, called by TCRdb with MiXCR from the multiplex PCR reads. The sample consists of 600,000 or so distinct CDR3 sequences, about a sixth of them appearing once. Material: blood. Receptor source: a woman in her 30s with Graves' hyperthyroidism.

This clonotype has a handful of counts. This chain uses TRBV3-1 with TRBJ2-1; weak D call: TRBD1 (5 bases). CDR1 is LGHDT, CDR2 YNNKEL, per germline (reference sequence). This CDR3 spans 10 amino acids. V was trimmed by 8 bases and J by 7 bases, leaving 6 bases between them. CDR3 in amino acids: CASGANEQFF. The CDR3 bases are TGTGCCAGCGGGGCAAATGAGCAGTTCTTC.

This clonotype occurred many times. This sequence joins TRBV28 and TRBJ2-3; TRBD2 matches at 7 bases. Losses at the gene ends were 6 bases for V and 2 bases for J; bases not matched to a gene: 8. Germline-derived CDR1 and CDR2 are MDHEN and SYDVKM. The CDR3 consists of 15 residues. CDR3 sequence: CASSSTLADTDTQYF. The CDR3 DNA follows: TGTGCCAGCAGCTCAACTCTAGCGGACACAGATACGCAGTATTTT.

About this clonotype itself: This is likely a read error, given that the CDR3 carries no conserved phenylalanine or tryptophan at its end. This chain links TRBV20-1 with TRBJ1-1; D is undetermined. Germline V gene lookup returns CDR1 DFQATT and CDR2 SNEGSKA (reference sequence). The CDR3 has 11 residues. The V end lost 6 bases, the J end lost 1 base, and 6 bases lay between the germline ends. CDR3 sequence (DNA): TGCAGTGCCTACAAGAACACTGAAGCTTTCCTT. Its translation is CSAYKNTEAFL.

This clonotype has at least ten counts. V is TRBV28 and J is TRBJ2-7, with D possibly matching TRBD1 (6 bases). This CDR3 has 14 residues. The V end lost 5 bases, the J end lost 4 bases, and 15 bases lay between the germline ends. Germline CDR1 and CDR2: MDHEN and SYDVKM. The chain's CDR3 is CASSVDRGPYEQYF. The CDR3 bases are TGTGCCAGCAGTGTGGACAGAGGCCCGTACGAGCAGTACTTC.

Comments on this clonotype: Given a much more abundant clone one base away, this may be a read error. This sequence joins TRBV9 and TRBJ2-2, with TRBD2 as a possible D gene (5 bases). Germline loops: CDR1 SGDLS, CDR2 YYNGEE. The CDR3 is 15 amino acids. The CDR3 bases are TGTGCCAGCAGCGTCGGCGGAGCGAACACCGGGGAGCTGCTTTTT. Residues: CASSVGGANTGELLF.

Details on this clonotype: Since a much larger clone is just one base distant, this may be a read error. The rearrangement uses TRBV3-1 and TRBJ2-7, with D possibly being TRBD2 (5 bases). Germline CDR1 reads LGHDT; CDR2 reads YNNKEL (reference sequence). V gave up 8 bases and J gave up 0 bases, with 17 bases separating them. The CDR3 runs to 15 residues. The CDR3 DNA reads TGTGCCAGCCGCCCCCCGGGGTTAAGCTCCTACGAGCAGTACTTC. Its protein product is CASRPPGLSSYEQYF.

This clonotype was detected once. The rearrangement joins TRBV13 to TRBJ1-1; D is unclear. Trimming took 7 bases from V and 0 from J, leaving 18 bases between them. CDR3 length equals 16 residues. CDR1 and CDR2 from the germline V gene are PRHDT and FYEKMQ (reference sequence). The CDR3 sequence: CASTERAQSMNTEAFF. The CDR3 bases are TGTGCCAGCACCGAACGAGCCCAGAGCATGAACACTGAAGCTTTCTTT.

This clonotype showed up just a few times. V gene TRBV15 combines with J gene TRBJ1-5; D is perhaps TRBD1 (5 bases). The V and J ends lost 1 base and 0 bases respectively, with 7 bases between them. The length of the CDR3 is 15 residues. From germline, CDR1 is LNHNV and CDR2 YYDKDF (reference sequence). CDR3 bases: TGTGCCACCAGCAGAGGACAGTATAGCAATCAGCCCCAGCATTTT. It is translated as CATSRGQYSNQPQHF.

The chain recombines TRBV20-1 with TRBJ2-7; 12 bases are a match to TRBD1. The J segment lost 5 bases and the V segment lost 0 bases, leaving 5 bases of the junction unmatched. Per the germline V gene, CDR1 is DFQATT and CDR2 is SNEGSKA (reference sequence). The CDR3 is 15 residues long. The CDR3 is CSARDPGQGADEQYF. The CDR3 nucleotides read TGCAGTGCTAGAGATCCGGGACAGGGGGCGGACGAGCAGTACTTC.

The table lists this clonotype with many counts. The chain is built from TRBV3-1 and TRBJ2-5; D remains ambiguous. Germline V gene data show CDR1 as LGHDT and CDR2 as YNNKEL (reference sequence). The V end was cut by 0 bases, the J end by 3 bases, with 8 bases between. The CDR3 totals 14 residues. The CDR3 region is CASSQDLAEETQYF. The CDR3 nucleotides read TGTGCCAGCAGCCAAGATCTGGCAGAAGAGACCCAGTACTTC.

This clonotype showed up many times. V and J are TRBV9 and TRBJ2-1; 12 bases are shared with TRBD2. Germline V gene data show CDR1 as SGDLS and CDR2 as YYNGEE. Trimming at V came to 4 bases and at J to 2 bases, leaving 4 bases not matched to a gene. This CDR3 region has 16 residues. In DNA form, the CDR3 reads TGTGCCAGCAGCCCTCGGACTAGCGGGGCCTACAATGAGCAGTTCTTC. This codes for CASSPRTSGAYNEQFF.

On this clonotype itself: Compared with germline, one end of the junction differs, possibly owing to a read error. The CDR3 nucleotides are TGTGCCAGCAGTTTGGGACTAGCGGGAACGACAGATACGCAGTATTTT. This codes for CASSLGLAGTTDTQYF. The V call is TRBV5-4, the J call TRBJ2-3; 13 bases agree with TRBD2. Germline CDR1 is SGHNT and CDR2 is YYREEE (reference sequence). This CDR3 is built from 16 residues.

This chain links TRBV7-9 with TRBJ1-2; D is undetermined. The CDR3 extends over 13 amino acids. Looked up from germline, CDR1 is SEHNR and CDR2 is FQNEAQ (reference sequence). Between the trimmed V and J ends, which lost 3 bases and 5 bases, there was a span of 10 bases. CDR3 bases: TGTGCCAGCAGCTTCCTGACATCATATGGCTACACCTTC. Translating gives CASSFLTSYGYTF.

At least ten counts were recorded for this clonotype. V gene TRBV28 combines with J gene TRBJ2-3; 9 positions agree with TRBD2. Germline lookup yields CDR1 MDHEN and CDR2 SYDVKM. The junction had 18 bases not matched to a gene; V was cut back by 6 bases and J by 2 bases. The CDR3 runs to 19 residues. The CDR3 protein is CASSLTGLIAGALTDTQYF. Here the CDR3 DNA reads TGTGCCAGCAGCCTAACAGGGCTGATAGCGGGAGCCCTCACAGATACGCAGTATTTT.

Worth noting for this clonotype: This may arise from a read error, as a much more abundant clone is one base away. CDR3: CASSLAMGGTGPQGTQYF. CDR3 in DNA: TGTGCCAGCAGCTTAGCAATGGGCGGGACAGGGCCCCAAGGGACCCAGTACTTC. The gene calls are TRBV7-9 and TRBJ2-5; TRBD1 matches at 9 bases. Looked up from germline, CDR1 is SEHNR and CDR2 is FQNEAQ (reference sequence). This CDR3 has 18 amino acids.

The J gene is TRBJ2-1, the V gene TRBV11-2; possibly TRBD1 for D (6 bases). Germline-derived CDR1 and CDR2 are SGHAT and FQNNGV. The CDR3 extends over 16 amino acids. V was trimmed by 0 bases and J by 5 bases, leaving 14 bases between them. The chain's CDR3 is CASSLEFGQYNNEQFF. CDR3 DNA: TGTGCCAGCAGCTTAGAATTTGGACAGTATAACAATGAGCAGTTCTTC.

The chain links TRBV9 to TRBJ2-1; 9 nucleotides line up with TRBD1. Germline lookup yields CDR1 SGDLS and CDR2 YYNGEE. J was trimmed by 9 bases and V by 3 bases; bases with no gene match: 10. There are 15 residues in the CDR3. The CDR3 sequence is CASSGPGQGVGEQFF. The CDR3 DNA reads TGTGCCAGCAGCGGGCCGGGACAGGGTGTGGGTGAGCAGTTCTTC.

In its sample, this clonotype was seen many times. The V and J genes are TRBV6-1 and TRBJ1-2; 7 bases are a match to TRBD1. CDR3 length: 16 amino acids. The trim removed 5 bases at V and 0 bases at J, leaving 9 bases unmatched. Germline CDR1 is MNHNS and CDR2 is SASEGT. CDR3 sequence: CASSSPRDRSNYGYTF. CDR3 sequence (DNA): TGTGCCAGCAGTTCCCCCCGGGACAGATCTAACTATGGCTACACCTTC.

This clonotype was recorded at least ten times. The genes are TRBV7-2 and TRBJ2-5; 7 bases are shared with TRBD2. Germline assignment: CDR1 SGHTA and CDR2 FQGNSA. J was trimmed by 1 base and V by 6 bases; bases with no gene match: 5. The CDR3 length is 14 residues. The CDR3 protein is CASSRSGPQETQYF. The CDR3 region has the DNA TGTGCCAGCAGTCGTAGCGGGCCCCAAGAGACCCAGTACTTC.

The rearrangement links TRBV18 to TRBJ1-3; D might be TRBD1 (5 bases). In germline, CDR1 is KGHSH, CDR2 LQKENI. Trimming removed 5 bases at V and 2 bases at J, with 16 bases between. The CDR3 is 16 residues long. The CDR3 here is CASSSGPSSPGNTIYF. Here the CDR3 DNA reads TGTGCCAGCTCATCAGGGCCCTCCAGCCCTGGAAACACCATATATTTT.

This clonotype occurred many times. The J gene is TRBJ1-2, the V gene TRBV5-1, with D possibly being TRBD1 (5 bases). Germline-derived CDR1 and CDR2 are SGHRS and YFSETQ. The CDR3 contains 12 residues. Trimming pared 2 bases from V and 6 bases from J, leaving 8 bases between. CDR3 nucleotide sequence: TGCGCCAGCAGCTTAGGGACTGATGGCTACACCTTC. Amino acids: CASSLGTDGYTF. The whole variable domain, remainder taken from reference TRBV5-1 and TRBJ1-2, is KAGVTQTPRYLIKTRGQQVTLSCSPISGHRSVSWYQQTPGQGLQFLFEYFSETQRNKGNFPGRFSGRQFSNSRSEMNVSTLELGDSALYLCASSLGTDGYTFGSGTRLTVV.

In regard to this clonotype: A much bigger clone sits one base away, suggesting this may be a read error. The gene calls are TRBV7-2 and TRBJ1-1, with D unclear. This CDR3 comprises 13 residues. Germline V gene data show CDR1 as SGHTA and CDR2 as FQGNSA. CDR3 coding DNA: TGTGTCAGCAGCTTAGAGCCGAGAAGTGAAGCTTTCTTT. It codes for CVSSLEPRSEAFF.

The chain combines TRBV7-2 with TRBJ1-6; 7 nucleotides match TRBD1. J lost 8 bases, V lost 6 bases, and 7 bases had no gene match. Germline V gene sequence: CDR1 SGHTA, CDR2 FQGNSA. CDR3 length: 14 residues. The CDR3: CASRSGQPDSPLHF. The CDR3 bases are TGTGCCAGCAGGTCGGGACAGCCGGATTCACCCCTCCACTTT.

This clonotype has more than one count but fewer than ten. The chain uses TRBV5-5 and TRBJ2-1; tentative D call: TRBD2 (6 bases). The germline V gene has CDR1 SGHKS and CDR2 YYEKEE (reference sequence). The CDR3 has 15 amino acids. V gave up 2 bases and J gave up 6 bases, with 15 bases separating them. CDR3 sequence: CASSLAGTRRNEQFF. The CDR3 DNA is TGTGCCAGCAGCTTAGCCGGGACTCGGCGCAATGAGCAGTTCTTC.